Each of the 14 T cell receptor beta chains below was sequenced from the same sample in a study of relationships among human T cell subsets. Regulatory T cells were selected from positively selected CD4+ cells using anti-CD25 beads. From mRNA, alpha and beta CDR3 regions were amplified using semiquantitative ARM-PCR. Exponential amplification used communal superprimers after tagged nested gene-specific primers in ARM-PCR. Each CDR3 protein is one row after TCRdb ran MiXCR on the multiplex PCR reads. There are more than 13,000 distinct CDR3 sequences in the sample; 50% to 75% occur only once, and 2.1% lies in the top ten. Source material: Tregs sorted from blood. These receptors were collected from a man aged 35 to 55 in good health.

The rearrangement joins TRBV5-8 to TRBJ2-1; D possibly corresponds to TRBD1 (6 bases). This CDR3 region has 15 residues. CDR1 and CDR2 from the germline V gene are SGHTS and YDEGEE. The V end lost 4 bases, the J end lost 7 bases, and 18 bases lay between the germline ends. CDR3 in DNA: TGTGCCAGCAGCCTGAGGCAGGGGTCGGGGAATGAGCAGTTCTTC. It codes for CASSLRQGSGNEQFF.

A few counts support this clonotype. This chain connects TRBV2 to TRBJ1-5; 7 nucleotides agree with TRBD1. V gave up 3 bases and J gave up 5 bases; unmatched junction bases: 13. The CDR3 spans 17 residues. The germline V gene encodes CDR1 SNHLY and CDR2 FYNNEI. The CDR3 region is CASSDPSAGGTHQPQHF. The CDR3 DNA sequence: TGTGCCAGCAGTGACCCGTCGGCAGGGGGAACCCATCAGCCCCAGCATTTT.

This chain uses TRBV7-9 with TRBJ2-5; the D is unclear. The CDR3 contains 15 residues. Deletions cut 1 base from V and 2 bases from J, with 11 bases between. The germline V gene has CDR1 SEHNR and CDR2 FQNEAQ (reference sequence). The CDR3 protein is CASSLGVALQETQYF. The CDR3 region has the DNA TGTGCCAGCAGCTTAGGGGTAGCCCTGCAAGAGACCCAGTACTTC.

In its sample, this clonotype was seen a few times. The rearrangement joins TRBV6-1 to TRBJ2-3; no clear D. Germline V gene sequence: CDR1 MNHNS, CDR2 SASEGT. V lost 6 bases and J lost 6, with 13 bases in between. There are 13 residues in the CDR3. The CDR3 loop reads CASRAQVKDTQYF. CDR3 in DNA: TGTGCCAGCAGGGCGCAGGTCAAGGATACGCAGTATTTT.

This clonotype was detected only once. V gene TRBV6-6 combines with J gene TRBJ2-7; 10 bases map to TRBD1. The length of the CDR3 is 14 residues. The junction had 2 bases not matched to a gene; V was cut back by 4 bases and J by 2 bases. The germline gives CDR1 MNHNY, CDR2 SVGAGI (reference sequence). As DNA, the CDR3 is TGTGCCAGCAGTTGCGGGACAGGGGCCTACGAGCAGTACTTC. Translation gives CASSCGTGAYEQYF.

This clonotype has just one count. The chain couples TRBV5-4 to TRBJ2-1; 12 bases align to TRBD1. The CDR3 is 15 amino acids. Germline CDR1 is SGHNT and CDR2 is YYREEE (reference sequence). The J segment lost 4 bases and the V segment lost 3 bases, leaving 2 bases of the junction unmatched. The CDR3: CASSWDRGPYNEQFF. As DNA, the CDR3 is TGTGCCAGCAGCTGGGACAGGGGGCCATACAATGAGCAGTTCTTC.

The V gene is TRBV11-2, the J gene TRBJ2-3, with D uncertain. The germline CDR1 and CDR2 sequences are SGHAT and FQNNGV. The CDR3 contains 12 residues. The germline V and J ends were trimmed by 4 bases and 3 bases, with 5 bases remaining between them. The CDR3 region is CASSSSTDTQYF. CDR3 nucleotides: TGTGCCAGCAGCTCCTCTACAGATACGCAGTATTTT.

The J gene is TRBJ2-4, the V gene TRBV28; TRBD1 aligns across 10 bases. The V segment lost 2 bases and the J segment 6 bases; nucleotides outside the gene matches: 4. The CDR3 runs 15 residues. The germline CDR1 and CDR2 sequences are MDHEN and SYDVKM. CDR3 DNA sequence: TGTGCCAGCAGTTTAGGGGGACAGGGGTCAAACATTCAGTACTTC. Translation gives CASSLGGQGSNIQYF. The entire variable domain, with the rest obtained from reference TRBV28 and TRBJ2-4, is as follows: DVKVTQSSRYLVKRTGEKVFLECVQDMDHENMFWYRQDPGLGLRLIYFSYDVKMKEKGDIPEGYSVSREKKERFSLILESASTNQTSMYLCASSLGGQGSNIQYFGAGTRLSVL.

The rearrangement joins TRBV10-3 to TRBJ1-6; TRBD1 is a possible D gene (5 bases). Trimming removed 0 bases at V and 3 bases at J, with 9 bases between. The germline V gene encodes CDR1 ENHRY and CDR2 SYGVKD. The length of the CDR3 is 16 residues. The CDR3 DNA reads as TGTGCCATCAGTGAGTCGGCGACAGACTATAATTCACCCCTCCACTTT. It translates to CAISESATDYNSPLHF.

The V and J genes are TRBV13 and TRBJ1-2, with D unclear. Trimming pared 2 bases from V and 8 bases from J, leaving 6 bases between. The CDR3 contains 11 residues. Germline CDR1 PRHDT, CDR2 FYEKMQ (reference sequence). This chain's CDR3 is CASSLQKGYTF. The CDR3, as DNA: TGTGCCAGCAGCTTACAAAAGGGCTACACCTTC.

This clonotype occurred a few times. The rearrangement links TRBV19 to TRBJ1-6; 7 bases are a match to TRBD1. The CDR3 extends over 14 amino acids. V lost 5 bases, J lost 9 bases, and 7 bases stayed unmatched. Germline-derived CDR1 and CDR2 are LNHDA and SQIVND (reference sequence). The CDR3 region is CASSQTGYGSPLHF. The CDR3, as DNA: TGTGCCAGTAGTCAGACAGGGTACGGTTCACCCCTCCACTTT. Full variable domain (missing parts from reference TRBV19 and TRBJ1-6): DGGITQSPKYLFRKEGQNVTLSCEQNLNHDAMYWYRQDPGQGLRLIYYSQIVNDFQKGDIAEGYSVSREKKESFPLTVTSAQKNPTAFYLCASSQTGYGSPLHFGNGTRLTVT.

The chain uses TRBV12-3 or TRBV12-4 and TRBJ2-1; D is unclear. The CDR3 loop spans 13 amino acids. V was cut by 6 bases and J by 5 bases, with 11 bases left in between. The CDR3 DNA sequence: TGTGCCAGCAGCTACCTTAAGAACAATGAGCAGTTCTTC. Translated: CASSYLKNNEQFF.

This clonotype has only a few counts. The chain links TRBV19 to TRBJ2-3; 14 positions match TRBD2. The junction had 12 bases not matched to a gene; V was cut back by 4 bases and J by 6 bases. CDR3 size: 18 residues. The V gene's germline CDR1 is LNHDA and CDR2 SQIVND (reference sequence). The DNA for the CDR3 is TGTGCCAGTAGTAGAGGCGGACTAGCGGGGGGTATCATGGATACGCAGTATTTT. Translated, it gives CASSRGGLAGGIMDTQYF.

This sequence joins TRBV7-9 and TRBJ1-5, with 8 nucleotides matching TRBD1. Germline-derived CDR1 and CDR2 are SEHNR and FQNEAQ (reference sequence). CDR3 length equals 16 residues. With V trimmed by 5 bases and J by 2 bases, 8 bases remained unmatched. CDR3 sequence: CASSPAGTGRNQPQHF. The CDR3 coding sequence is TGTGCCAGCAGCCCTGCAGGGACAGGTCGCAATCAGCCCCAGCATTTT.